The 15 T cell receptor beta chains in this list originate from one sample, sequenced in a study of T cells in Graves' hyperthyroidism and ophthalmopathy (dated by TCRdb to about 2019). The method was multiplex PCR. These reads were obtained on an Illumina HiSeq 2000. The TCR beta CDR3 regions were amplified from the RNA transcripts. A first-round RT-PCR of the TCR CDR3 used the HTBI primer set with the Qiagen OneStep RT-PCR kit. The public reads were quality trimmed at Q25 with fastp and then assembled into clones with MiXCR by TCRdb, keeping productive beta chains. Identical CDR3 protein sequences are pooled into one entry, listed with their most common genes and DNA. Counted in this sample were around 800,000 distinct CDR3 sequences; over 35% of them appeared once. The ten most abundant clones make up more than 7% of the sample. The sequenced sample consisted of blood. The receptor source for this set is a man aged 18 to 29 with Graves' hyperthyroidism.

The genes are TRBV5-1 and TRBJ1-3; TRBD1 matches at 9 bases. V lost 4 bases and J lost 3; bases outside the gene matches: 8. This CDR3 has 16 amino acids. Germline assignment: CDR1 SGHRS and CDR2 YFSETQ. Here the CDR3 DNA reads TGCGCCAGCAGCGGTGCCGGGACAGGGAATGGAAACACCATATATTTT. It specifies CASSGAGTGNGNTIYF.

This clonotype was found once. The V gene is TRBV10-3, the J gene TRBJ2-2; 7 nucleotides line up with TRBD1. Trimming took 6 bases from V and 5 from J; bases not matched to a gene: 6. Germline CDR1 is ENHRY and CDR2 is SYGVKD. The CDR3 runs 14 residues. The CDR3 reads CAIRGDRETGELFF. The DNA of the CDR3 is TGTGCCATCAGAGGAGACAGGGAAACCGGGGAGCTGTTTTTT.

This clonotype showed up many times. The V and J genes are TRBV12-3 or TRBV12-4 and TRBJ1-1; D is perhaps TRBD1 (6 bases). The CDR3 loop spans 14 amino acids. Trimming cost V 2 bases and J 3 bases, with 10 bases left between them. CDR3: CASSLNGQYTEAFF. In DNA, the CDR3 is TGTGCCAGCAGTTTAAACGGACAGTACACTGAAGCTTTCTTT.

This clonotype occurred a few times. A read error may be the cause here, since a much bigger clone is one base away. The rearrangement uses TRBV9 and TRBJ1-1; maybe TRBD1 (6 bases). V lost 4 bases and J 5 bases, leaving 12 bases between the germline ends. CDR1 is SGDLS and CDR2 is YYNGEE in the germline V gene. The CDR3 length is 13 residues. The CDR3 here is CASSTQGKTEAFF. The CDR3 nucleotides read TGTGCCAGCAGCACCCAGGGGAAGACTGAAGCTTTCTTT.

This clonotype has a count of ten or more. This chain connects TRBV6-5 to TRBJ1-1; D unresolved. This CDR3 region has 12 residues. Germline-derived CDR1 and CDR2 are MNHEY and SVGAGI. Trimming cost V 11 bases and J 4 bases, with 14 bases left between them. The CDR3 is CAHSPGITEAFF. In DNA, the CDR3 is TGTGCCCACTCGCCGGGGATCACTGAAGCTTTCTTT.

Many counts were recorded for this clonotype. The rearrangement uses TRBV10-3 and TRBJ1-5, with a possible D match to TRBD1 (5 bases). V lost 2 bases and J 2 bases, leaving 10 bases between the germline ends. The CDR3 totals 15 residues. Germline V gene sequence: CDR1 ENHRY, CDR2 SYGVKD. CDR3: CAISEGTSRNQPQHF. CDR3 in DNA: TGTGCCATCAGTGAGGGGACCTCCCGCAATCAGCCCCAGCATTTT.

Remarks on this clonotype: This is likely a read error, given that the CDR3 carries no conserved phenylalanine or tryptophan at its end. This sequence joins TRBV6-5 and TRBJ1-1, with TRBD1 as a possible D gene (5 bases). Germline V gene lookup returns CDR1 MNHEY and CDR2 SVGAGI. The CDR3 length is 15 residues. V shed 2 bases and J shed 0 bases, with 10 bases lying between them. The CDR3 loop is CASSYGAGMNTEAFS. The CDR3 region has the DNA TGTGCCAGCAGTTACGGGGCAGGGATGAACACTGAAGCTTTCTCT.

The rearrangement joins TRBV7-9 to TRBJ1-2; no clear D. This CDR3 has 14 residues. V lost 5 bases and J lost 3, with 13 bases in between. Germline-derived CDR1 and CDR2 are SEHNR and FQNEAQ (reference sequence). The CDR3 reads CASSPTGFDYGYTF. CDR3 nucleotides: TGTGCCAGCAGCCCTACCGGGTTCGACTATGGCTACACCTTC. The full variable domain, its missing parts supplied by reference TRBV7-9 and TRBJ1-2, is DTGVSQNPRHKITKRGQNVTFRCDPISEHNRLYWYRQTLGQGPEFLTYFQNEAQLEKSRLLSDRFSAERPKGSFSTLEIQRTEQGDSAMYLCASSPTGFDYGYTFGSGTRLTVV.

This clonotype was seen a few times. J is TRBJ2-2 and V is TRBV20-1; possible D gene TRBD2, 5 bases. Per the germline V gene, CDR1 is DFQATT and CDR2 is SNEGSKA (reference sequence). V was cut by 5 bases and J by 5 bases, with 15 bases left in between. This CDR3 comprises 14 residues. CDR3 sequence (DNA): TGCAGTGCTCCCCCGGACTCTTCTACCGGGGAGCTGTTTTTT. Residues: CSAPPDSSTGELFF.

There are many counts of this clonotype. The CDR3 nucleotides are TGTGCCAGCAGCGTAGAAGTCTCCGAGACCCAGTACTTC. As protein: CASSVEVSETQYF. The J gene is TRBJ2-5, the V gene TRBV9, with D unclear. The germline V gene has CDR1 SGDLS and CDR2 YYNGEE. This CDR3 has 13 residues. V shed 0 bases and J shed 5 bases, with 8 bases lying between them.

On this clonotype: The conserved phenylalanine or tryptophan normally closing the CDR3 is absent here, so this likely arose from a read error. The limits of the CDR3 on the DNA are not certain, so only TCRdb's listed CDR3 is given. This rearrangement joins TRBV2 to TRBJ1-1. Germline CDR1 is SNHLY and CDR2 is FYNNEI. The CDR3 sequence runs 8 residues, both termini included. The CDR3 sequence is CASRGTFS.

V usage is TRBV28 and J usage is TRBJ2-5; D possibly uses TRBD1 or TRBD2 (5 bases each). The CDR3 is 13 residues long. The V gene lost 7 bases and the J gene lost 5 bases, with 14 bases spanning the gap. Germline V CDR1 and CDR2: MDHEN, SYDVKM. CDR3 protein: CASKRGAPETQYF. The CDR3 DNA sequence: TGTGCCAGCAAGAGGGGCGCCCCGGAGACCCAGTACTTC.

This clonotype occurred a few times. The V and J genes are TRBV5-1 and TRBJ2-7; the D is unclear. Germline V gene sequence: CDR1 SGHRS, CDR2 YFSETQ. Trimming shortened V by 3 bases and J by 5 bases, and 15 bases separated the two germline ends. This CDR3 is 14 amino acids long. The CDR3 DNA reads TGCGCCAGCAGCTCCTATTCGACCGGTGACGAGCAGTACTTC. It codes for CASSSYSTGDEQYF.

The rearrangement joins TRBV9 to TRBJ2-5; 14 nucleotides line up with TRBD2. This CDR3 is built from 17 residues. V shed 4 bases, J shed 0 bases, and the junction held 5 bases outside the gene matches. Germline V gene data show CDR1 as SGDLS and CDR2 as YYNGEE. The CDR3 DNA sequence: TGTGCCAGCAGCACCCGGACTAGCGGGGGGAACCAAGAGACCCAGTACTTC. Its protein is CASSTRTSGGNQETQYF.

The chain uses TRBV5-1 and TRBJ1-3, with 11 bases lining up with TRBD1. The ends lost 1 base at V and 2 bases at J; junction bases unmatched: 2. The CDR3 runs to 16 residues. Germline V CDR1 and CDR2: SGHRS, YFSETQ. The CDR3: CASSLSGQGAGNTIYF. CDR3 nucleotides: TGCGCCAGCAGCTTGTCGGGACAGGGGGCTGGAAACACCATATATTTT.